This TCR beta chain was obtained from a study of graft-versus-host responses after intestinal transplantation. This CDR3 is built from 17 residues. Graft specimens yielded both intraepithelial and lamina propria lymphocytes. Using immunoSEQ multiplex PCR, the repertoire was profiled, and TCRdb retains in-frame clones only, with some absent. This sample carries just under 65,000 clones, under 90% of them seen once, and the ten largest clones take over 1.5%. The TCR comes from a human patient who received an intestinal transplant, so some T cells may come from the graft donor. Sequences were derived from ileum tissue, sampled more than 350 days after transplant. V gene TRBV21-1 combines with J gene TRBJ2-1; TRBD2, as called in the table, went unchecked against the DNA. TRBV21-1 is deemed a pseudogene. The CDR3 region is CASSLLLATPSDNEQFF. Here the CDR3 DNA reads TGTGCCAGCAGTTTGCTGCTAGCTACACCATCCGACAATGAGCAGTTCTTC.